This T cell receptor (beta chain) comes out of a study of shared clonotypes between healthy human individuals. Broader study findings: Among a handful of donors, roughly 5% of naive CD4 clonotypes were found in common. Among the subsets, naive ones generally showed larger estimated richness than memory ones.

Details on this clone: Its cognate antigen is unknown.

Naive CD8 cells lacked CD45RO, underwent positive selection for CCR7 and left out terminally differentiated effector memory CD45RA+ cells. The donors were adults (healthy and HIV-negative) with no recent acute infections or vaccinations. The CDR3 covers 15 residues. Germline V gives CDR1 PRHDT, CDR2 FYEKMQ (reference sequence). Trimming took 1 base from V and 5 from J; bases not matched to a gene: 4. Only in-frame clones appear in the TCRdb table, and some are missing; sequencing was by immunoSEQ multiplex PCR. The sample has over 2,000,000 clones; around 93% are singletons. The material sequenced was naive CD8+ T cells from PBMCs. The rearrangement links TRBV13 to TRBJ2-5; 10 nucleotides agree with TRBD1. This TCR came from a young man in good health. Some clones in this sample may be carry-over from other donors' samples. CDR3 DNA sequence: TGTGCCAGCAGCTTAGACGGGACAGGGGTCGAGACCCAGTACTTC. Translating gives CASSLDGTGVETQYF.